This T cell receptor beta chain appears in the sequencing data of a study of cytomegalovirus exposure and HLA in healthy donors. Study-wide results and caveats: Whilst most TCR sequences proved rare, a subset of public TCRs occurred across many donors. The study listed 150 to 200 cytomegalovirus-associated TCR beta chains.

Some clones are missing from TCRdb's copy, which holds only in-frame ones; the method was immunoSEQ multiplex PCR. The sample has 200,000 to 250,000 clones; approximately 88% are singletons. CDR3 size: 13 residues. The germline V gene encodes CDR1 MNHEY and CDR2 SVGAGI. V shed 5 bases and J 4 bases; nucleotides not matched to a gene: 1. Regarding this clone: Antigen unknown.

Source material: PBMCs. The sequence derives from a woman aged 25 to 39 in good health and CMV-seropositive. The chain is built from TRBV6-5 and TRBJ2-2; TRBD1 matches 7 bases. CDR3 sequence: CASSRTGTGELFF. The CDR3 DNA sequence: TGTGCCAGCAGTAGGACAGGCACCGGGGAGCTGTTTTTT.